This TCR beta chain was found in a study of identical twins. Findings and limits, study-wide: Where out-of-frame alpha sequences were twin-shared, they showed excess low generation probability. Out-of-frame TCR alpha sharing observed in monozygotic twins exceeded model estimates. Analyses of zero insertions could be partly confounded by invariant MAIT and iNKT cells. Rather than following the same donors, the conclusions depended on cross-sectional statistical analysis.

On this clonotype: Its specificity is unknown.

TCRdb independently ran MiXCR on the 5' RACE reads; one entry per CDR3 protein. The sample shows roughly 290,000 distinct CDR3 sequences, roughly 8.6% of them seen only once. Germline lookup yields CDR1 SGHKS and CDR2 YYEKEE (reference sequence). After removal of 2 bases from V and 4 bases from J, the junction contained 10 bases not matched to a gene. The CDR3 sequence is 16 residues long. The sample was also reused in another study, on yellow fever vaccine responses in identical twins.

The sample comprised memory (CD45RO+) T cells sorted from blood. The chain couples TRBV5-5 to TRBJ2-5; 8 bases are a match to TRBD2. The clonotype originates from a woman aged 18-29 years in good health. The CDR3 spells CASSLARLAGGETQYF. The CDR3 coding sequence is TGTGCCAGCAGCTTAGCTAGGCTAGCGGGTGGAGAGACCCAGTACTTC.